What follows are 15 T cell receptor beta chains derived from one specimen sequenced in a study of T-cell reconstitution after alpha-beta-depleted transplantation in children. As it was prepared, the TCRbeta library received unique molecular identifiers. TCRdb processed the PCR reads anew with MiXCR; each CDR3 protein has one entry. This sample has over 450,000 distinct CDR3 sequences, with over 9.5% found just once. Material: PBMCs, obtained before TCRalphabeta/CD19-depleted stem cell transplant. The receptors derive from a child between 2 and 9 years old with inherited bone marrow failure, due to receive a stem cell transplant.

This clonotype occurred many times. One end of the junction varies from germline; a read error may be responsible. V gene TRBV29-1 combines with J gene TRBJ2-1; D gene uncertain. CDR3 length: 12 residues. CDR1 is SQVTM, CDR2 ANQGSEA, per germline. This CDR3 is CSAELLKNEQFF. In nucleotides, the CDR3 is TGCAGCGCTGAACTCTTGAAGAATGAGCAGTTCTTC.

The chain couples TRBV4-3 to TRBJ2-2; D perhaps matches TRBD2 (5 bases). The V end was cut by 0 bases, the J end by 5 bases, with 13 bases between. Germline assignment: CDR1 LGHNA and CDR2 YSLEER. The CDR3 is 16 residues long. Written as DNA, the CDR3 is TGCGCCAGCAGCCAAGATCGAACGGGAAGGACCGGGGAGCTGTTTTTT. Its translation is CASSQDRTGRTGELFF.

This clonotype was picked up many times. For the CDR3, the DNA is TGTGCCAGCAGCTTAGGCCAGCCTTGGGAGCAGTACTTC. Protein: CASSLGQPWEQYF. The chain employs TRBV7-9 and TRBJ2-7, with D hard to call. V was cut by 1 base and J by 7 bases, with 11 bases left in between. The germline V gene encodes CDR1 SEHNR and CDR2 FQNEAQ (reference sequence). This CDR3 comprises 13 residues.

This clonotype was seen a handful of times. J is TRBJ2-1 and V is TRBV7-2; tentative D call: TRBD2 (5 bases). The CDR3 extends over 15 amino acids. Deletions cut 1 base from V and 5 bases from J, with 12 bases between. Germline V gene data show CDR1 as SGHTA and CDR2 as FQGNSA. Here the CDR3 reads CASSLVARRDNEQFF. CDR3 in DNA: TGTGCCAGCAGCTTAGTTGCGAGGCGGGACAATGAGCAGTTCTTC.

The table lists this clonotype with many counts. The chain carries TRBV6-2 or TRBV6-3 and TRBJ2-5; D call uncertain. CDR1 and CDR2 from the germline V gene are MNHEY and SVGEGT. The CDR3 loop spans 14 amino acids. V gave up 5 bases and J gave up 1 base, with 11 bases separating them. The CDR3 sequence is CASSGDSFQETQYF. For the CDR3, the DNA is TGTGCCAGCAGTGGAGACTCCTTCCAAGAGACCCAGTACTTC.

This clonotype was detected ten times or more. This sequence joins TRBV24-1 and TRBJ1-2; a possible D gene is TRBD1 (6 bases). Per the germline V gene, CDR1 is KGHDR and CDR2 is SFDVKD. The CDR3 is made up of 13 amino acids. The ends were cut back, 10 bases at V and 4 bases at J, with 15 bases in the middle. This CDR3 is CATSQGNRYGYTF. The CDR3 DNA sequence: TGTGCCACTAGCCAGGGGAACCGCTATGGCTACACCTTC.

In its sample, this clonotype was seen a few times. The CDR3 spells CASRSGLDHNEQFF. The CDR3, as DNA: TGTGCCAGCAGATCGGGACTCGACCACAATGAGCAGTTCTTC. J is TRBJ2-1 and V is TRBV12-3 or TRBV12-4, with D maybe TRBD2 (6 bases). The CDR3 covers 14 residues. V was cut by 6 bases and J by 5 bases, with 14 bases left in between.

Ten or more counts support this clonotype. J is TRBJ2-1 and V is TRBV6-2 or TRBV6-3, with no clear D. The CDR3 consists of 17 residues. V dropped 8 bases and J dropped 4 bases, with 24 bases sitting between them. Germline assignment: CDR1 MNHEY and CDR2 SVGEGT. The CDR3 bases are TGTGCCAGCGGATTCGGAGACCACGATCTGGCTTACAATGAGCAGTTCTTC. Amino acids: CASGFGDHDLAYNEQFF.

This clonotype has at least ten counts. V is TRBV7-6 and J is TRBJ2-1; tentative D call: TRBD2 (5 bases). Looked up from germline, CDR1 is SGHVS and CDR2 is FNYEAQ. This CDR3 contains 15 residues. Between the trimmed V and J ends, which lost 5 bases and 7 bases, there was a span of 18 bases. The CDR3 protein is CASSPYEGVGNEQFF. Written as DNA, the CDR3 is TGTGCCAGCAGCCCATATGAGGGAGTTGGGAATGAGCAGTTCTTC. The full variable domain, its missing parts supplied by reference TRBV7-6 and TRBJ2-1, is GAGVSQSPRYKVTKRGQDVALRCDPISGHVSLYWYRQALGQGPEFLTYFNYEAQQDKSGLPNDRFSAERPEGSISTLTIQRTEQRDSAMYRCASSPYEGVGNEQFFGPGTRLTVL.

The V call is TRBV29-1, the J call TRBJ1-2, with a weak D call TRBD1 (6 bases). The CDR3 contains 13 residues. V lost 4 bases and J lost 4, with 13 bases in between. CDR1 and CDR2 from the germline V gene are SQVTM and ANQGSEA. The CDR3: CSVAVGAPYGYTF. CDR3 DNA: TGCAGCGTTGCGGTGGGGGCACCCTATGGCTACACCTTC.

At least ten counts were recorded for this clonotype. In DNA, the CDR3 is TGCAGTGACGGACTAGCAGCCTACAATGAGCAGTTCTTC. Encoded protein: CSDGLAAYNEQFF. This chain joins TRBV20-1 and TRBJ2-1, with 8 bases identical to TRBD2. This CDR3 spans 13 amino acids. Germline trimming cut 7 bases from V and 2 bases from J; bases unmatched to any gene: 4. Germline V gene sequence: CDR1 DFQATT, CDR2 SNEGSKA (reference sequence).

V is TRBV27 and J is TRBJ2-1; no reliable D call. Germline values: CDR1 MNHEY, CDR2 SMNVEV (reference sequence). The CDR3 spans 14 residues. Trimming took 0 bases from V and 4 from J, leaving 7 bases between them. The CDR3 spells CASSLSSRYNEQFF. The CDR3 DNA reads TGTGCCAGCAGTTTATCGTCAAGGTACAATGAGCAGTTCTTC.

The V call is TRBV28, the J call TRBJ2-7; D remains unclear. This CDR3 is built from 13 residues. V was trimmed by 5 bases and J by 4 bases, leaving 12 bases between them. Germline CDR1 reads MDHEN; CDR2 reads SYDVKM. DNA for the CDR3: TGTGCCAGCAGTCCCAATTCCGGGTACGAGCAGTACTTC. Its translation is CASSPNSGYEQYF.

The chain links TRBV6-5 to TRBJ1-4, with D uncertain. Per germline, CDR1 MNHEY and CDR2 SVGAGI. CDR3 length equals 12 residues. The germline V and J ends were trimmed by 6 bases and 8 bases, with 10 bases remaining between them. The CDR3 sequence: CASRAAGEKLFF. In DNA, the CDR3 is TGTGCCAGCAGGGCTGCGGGGGAAAAACTGTTTTTT.

Ten or more counts support this clonotype. J is TRBJ2-7 and V is TRBV7-2; 9 nucleotides match TRBD1. CDR3 size: 16 residues. V lost 0 bases, J lost 3 bases, and 6 bases stayed unmatched. CDR1 and CDR2 from the germline V gene are SGHTA and FQGNSA. The CDR3 sequence is CASSLAGGQGNYEQYF. DNA of the CDR3: TGTGCCAGCAGCTTAGCGGGGGGACAGGGTAACTACGAGCAGTACTTC.